The clone carrying this T cell receptor beta chain was counted between two and nine times. Its antigen is still unknown. This record belongs to a study of OX40 agonist ivuxolimab in advanced cancers. Study-level findings and limits: In CD8+ T cells, expanded clones were on average more numerous than in CD4+. Partial responders at 0.1-3.0 mg/kg had among the lowest clonal expansion. At 0.1 to 3.0 mg/kg and by week 6, clonal expansion occurred in CD4+ and CD8+ blood T cells.

V was pared by 5 bases and J by 2 bases, with 12 bases between. Germline lookup yields CDR1 KGHSH and CDR2 LQKENI. CDR3 size: 14 residues. Profiled with immunoSEQ multiplex PCR; TCRdb holds only in-frame clones, not every one. Of 75,000 to 100,000 clones listed, under 90% are singletons. The chain is built from TRBV18 and TRBJ1-1; weak D call: TRBD1 (5 bases). This receptor was identified in an adult with an advanced solid tumor such as melanoma, head and neck, liver or kidney cancer. The input for sequencing was CD4+ or CD8+ T cells sorted from blood, taken in a trial of the OX40 agonist ivuxolimab. CDR3 coding DNA: TGTGCCAGCTCATTTTCAGGGTCTAACACTGAAGCTTTCTTT. Translating it yields CASSFSGSNTEAFF.